The clone carrying this T cell receptor beta chain turned up a few times. Antigen: not known. The repertoire was sequenced with immunoSEQ multiplex PCR; TCRdb's copy has only in-frame clones and lacks some. This sample has 25,000 to 35,000 clones, with 75% to 80% found just once. This specimen comes from a study of CD4 T cells in relation to SARS-CoV-2 and coronaviruses. Overall study context: TCR beta CDR3s were sequenced after roughly nine-day antigen culture of PBMCs. The HLA restriction of the shared crossreactive spike epitopes was mapped.

Whole-study findings and limits: Pre-pandemic and post-infection samples never came from the same donor.

Germline CDR1 is SGHRS and CDR2 is YFSETQ. The CDR3 consists of 15 residues. Trimming left V 2 bases short and J 6 bases short, with 15 bases between. The unexposed donors gave CD4+ T cells in about 2011-2019, prior to COVID-19. After about 10 days of culture, CD4+ T cells were isolated. Testing used SARS-CoV-2 S/N and four cold-coronavirus spikes on unexposed-donor CD4+ T cells, cells permitting. V and J are TRBV5-1 and TRBJ2-1; no firm D call. The sequenced sample consisted of CD4+ T cells from PBMCs, cultured in vitro. This TCR was sampled from a human donor in good health. The CDR3 DNA follows: TGCGCCAGCAGCTTTGGGGAAATCCGCGTCAATGAGCAGTTCTTC. Translated, it gives CASSFGEIRVNEQFF.